The clone carrying this TCR beta chain was observed a few times. Trimming cost V 3 bases and J 7 bases; bases outside gene matches: 1. Germline loops: CDR1 SGHTA, CDR2 FQGTGA. This CDR3 has 12 amino acids. This specimen belongs to a study of CD8+CD57+ T cells in acquired aplastic anemia. The use of genomic DNA as template underpinned the TCR beta VDJ and CDR3 profiling. MiXCR was run by TCRdb on the reads, yielding one entry per CDR3 protein. This sample carries about 48,000 distinct CDR3 sequences, over 60% of them seen once, and the ten largest clones take around a third. The source material was sorted CD4+, CD8+, or CD8+CD57+ T cells (not recorded which) from PBMCs. The chain is built from TRBV7-3 and TRBJ1-1; 8 positions match TRBD1. The TCR sequence derives from a human donor in good health, serving as a control. CDR3 amino acids: CASSLDRDEAFF. The CDR3 bases are TGTGCCAGCAGCTTGGACAGGGATGAAGCTTTCTTT.